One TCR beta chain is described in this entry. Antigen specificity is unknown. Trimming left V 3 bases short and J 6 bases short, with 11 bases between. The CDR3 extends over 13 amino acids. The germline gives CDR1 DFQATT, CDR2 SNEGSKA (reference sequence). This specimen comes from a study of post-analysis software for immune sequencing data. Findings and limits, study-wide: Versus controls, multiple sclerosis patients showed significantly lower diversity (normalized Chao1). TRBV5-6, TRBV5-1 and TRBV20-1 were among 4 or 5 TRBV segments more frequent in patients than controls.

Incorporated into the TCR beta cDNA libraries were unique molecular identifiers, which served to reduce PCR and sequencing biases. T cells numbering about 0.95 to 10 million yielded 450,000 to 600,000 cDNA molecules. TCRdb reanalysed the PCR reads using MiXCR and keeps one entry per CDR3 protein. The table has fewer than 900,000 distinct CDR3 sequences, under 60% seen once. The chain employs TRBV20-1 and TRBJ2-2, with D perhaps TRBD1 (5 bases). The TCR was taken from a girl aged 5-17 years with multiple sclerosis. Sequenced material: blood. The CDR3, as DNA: TGCAGTGCTAGGGGCAGGGCCGCCGGGGAGCTGTTTTTT. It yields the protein CSARGRAAGELFF.